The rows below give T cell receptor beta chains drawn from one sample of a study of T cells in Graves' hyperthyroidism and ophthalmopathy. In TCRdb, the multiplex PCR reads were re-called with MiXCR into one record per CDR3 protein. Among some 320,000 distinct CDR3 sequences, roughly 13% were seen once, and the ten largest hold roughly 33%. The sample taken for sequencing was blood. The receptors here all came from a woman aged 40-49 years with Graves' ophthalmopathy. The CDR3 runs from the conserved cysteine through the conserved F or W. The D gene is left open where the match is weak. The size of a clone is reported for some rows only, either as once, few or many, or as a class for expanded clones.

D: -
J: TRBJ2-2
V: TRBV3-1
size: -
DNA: TGTGCCAGCAGCCAAGGCATGAACACCGGGGAGCTGTTTTTT
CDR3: CASSQGMNTGELFF

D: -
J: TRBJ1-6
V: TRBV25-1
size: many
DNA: TGTGCCAGCAGTGAATATTTGACACCGGAGGGAAGTAATTCACCCCTCCACTTT
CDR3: CASSEYLTPEGSNSPLHF

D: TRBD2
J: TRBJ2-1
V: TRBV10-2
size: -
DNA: TGCGCCAGCAGTGTGGGGACTAGCGGTAATGAGCAGTTCTTC
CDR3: CASSVGTSGNEQFF

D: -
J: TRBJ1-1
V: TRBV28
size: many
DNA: TGTGCCAGCAGTTTTAATTGGATGACTTTCTTT
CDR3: CASSFNWMTFF

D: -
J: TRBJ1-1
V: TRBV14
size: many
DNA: TGTGCCAGCAGCTCCCGGGGTAGAGCTTTCTTT
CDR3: CASSSRGRAFF

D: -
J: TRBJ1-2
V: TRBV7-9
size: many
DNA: TGTGCCAGCAGCCCCAGGGAGAATGGCTACACCTTC
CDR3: CASSPRENGYTF

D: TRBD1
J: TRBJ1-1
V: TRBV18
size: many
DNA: TGTGCCAGCTCTCGGACAGGATCGTACACTGAAGCTTTCTTT
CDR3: CASSRTGSYTEAFF

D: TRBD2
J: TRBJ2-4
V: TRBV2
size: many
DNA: TGTGCCAGCAGTGGAAAGGGACTAGCGGGGGGAAACATTCAGTACTTC
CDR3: CASSGKGLAGGNIQYF

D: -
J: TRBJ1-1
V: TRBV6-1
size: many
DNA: TGTGCCAGCCTTCGACGGGGTTGGGGAATCCGGGCTTTCTTT
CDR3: CASLRRGWGIRAFF

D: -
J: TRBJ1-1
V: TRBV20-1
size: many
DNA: TGCAGTGCCCGCGGGGGCCAGGGCACTGAAGCTTTCTTT
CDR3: CSARGGQGTEAFF

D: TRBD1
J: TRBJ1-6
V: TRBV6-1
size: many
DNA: TGTGCCAGCAGGCTCGACAGGGGCAATTCACCCCTCCACTTT
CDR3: CASRLDRGNSPLHF

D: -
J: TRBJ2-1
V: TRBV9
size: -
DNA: TGTGCCAGCAGCGTAGCCAACAGGGTGATGAGGAATGAGCAGTTCTTC
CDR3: CASSVANRVMRNEQFF

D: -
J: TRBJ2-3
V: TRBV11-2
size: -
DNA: TGTGCCAGCAGCTGGGAGGATACGCAGTATTTT
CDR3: CASSWEDTQYF

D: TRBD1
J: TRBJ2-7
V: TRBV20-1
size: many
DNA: TGCAGTGCTAGAGGGGACAGTTCCTACGAGCAGTACTTC
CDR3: CSARGDSSYEQYF

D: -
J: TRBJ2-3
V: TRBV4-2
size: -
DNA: TGTGCCAGCAGCCAAGAACTTGGCGGGACCGGGACAGATACGCAGTATTTT
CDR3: CASSQELGGTGTDTQYF

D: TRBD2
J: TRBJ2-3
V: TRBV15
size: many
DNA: TGTGCCGTCGGTGGGATAACTAGCGGGGGGGCGCAAGATACGCAGTATTTT
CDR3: CAVGGITSGGAQDTQYF

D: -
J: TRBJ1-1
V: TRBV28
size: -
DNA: TGTGCCAGCAGTATAAGCCCGACAATTGGTGGCGCTTTCTTT
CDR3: CASSISPTIGGAFF

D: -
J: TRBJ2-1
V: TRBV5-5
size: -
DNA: TGTGCCAGCAGCCAGAATAGAGAGGGGTTCGGTGAGCAGTTCTTC
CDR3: CASSQNREGFGEQFF

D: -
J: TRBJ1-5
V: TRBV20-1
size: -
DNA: TGCAGTGCGAACACACGCAATCAGCCCCAGCATTTT
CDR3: CSANTRNQPQHF

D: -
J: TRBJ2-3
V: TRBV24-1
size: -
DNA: TGTGCCACCAGAGCCCGAGACACAGATACGCAGTATTTT
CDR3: CATRARDTDTQYF

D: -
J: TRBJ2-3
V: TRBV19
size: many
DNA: TGTGCCAGTAGTATAGGAGGGAATACGCAGTATTTT
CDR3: CASSIGGNTQYF

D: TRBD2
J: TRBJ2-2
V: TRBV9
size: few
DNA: TGTGCCAGCAGCGTAGGGCTAGCGGCGATAGGGATCAACACCGGGGAGCTGTTTTTT
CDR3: CASSVGLAAIGINTGELFF

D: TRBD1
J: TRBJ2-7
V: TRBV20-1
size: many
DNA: TGCAGTGCTCTTGACAGGGTCCGGCGGGTCGAGCAGTACTTC
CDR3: CSALDRVRRVEQYF

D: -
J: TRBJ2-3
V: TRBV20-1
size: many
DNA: TGCAGTGCAGGCCGGGAGACCACAGATACGCAGTATTTT
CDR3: CSAGRETTDTQYF

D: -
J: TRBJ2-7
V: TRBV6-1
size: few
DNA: TGTGCCAGCAGTGAAAGTTTAAGCAGCCTCTACTACGAGCAGTACTTC
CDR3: CASSESLSSLYYEQYF

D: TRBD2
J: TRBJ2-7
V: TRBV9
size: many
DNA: TGTGCCAGCAGCGTAGCTGCGGGAGTTTACGAGCAGTACTTC
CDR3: CASSVAAGVYEQYF

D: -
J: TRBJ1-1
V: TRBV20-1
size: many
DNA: TGCAGTGCTAGAGATGCCGGGGGGAACACTGAAGCTTTCTTT
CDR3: CSARDAGGNTEAFF

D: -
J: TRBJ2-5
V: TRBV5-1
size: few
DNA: TGCGCCAGCAGCAGGGTCCTTGGGGAGACCCAGTACTTC
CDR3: CASSRVLGETQYF

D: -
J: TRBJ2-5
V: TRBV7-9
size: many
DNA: TGTGCCAGCAGCATTCGACAGGCAGAGACCCAGTACTTC
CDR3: CASSIRQAETQYF

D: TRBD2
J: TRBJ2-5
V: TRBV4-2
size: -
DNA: TGTGCCAGCAGCAAAGGGAGCGGGGGGGGGCAAGAGACCCAGTACTTC
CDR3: CASSKGSGGGQETQYF

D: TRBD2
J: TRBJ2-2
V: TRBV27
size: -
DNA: TGTGCCAGCAGTTTCTCGGCGGGAGTTGTCACCGGGGAGCTGTTTTTT
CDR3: CASSFSAGVVTGELFF

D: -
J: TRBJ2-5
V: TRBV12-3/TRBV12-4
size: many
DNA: TGTGCCAGCAGTTTAAATCGGTTCCAAGAGACCCAGTACTTC
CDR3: CASSLNRFQETQYF

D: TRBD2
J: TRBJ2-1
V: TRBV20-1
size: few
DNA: TGCAGTGCCACTGGACTAGTTAAGCACAATGAGCAGTTCTTC
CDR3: CSATGLVKHNEQFF

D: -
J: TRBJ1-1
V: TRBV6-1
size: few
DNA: TGTGCCAGCAGTCGCAACTTGGGCACTGAAGCTTTCTTT
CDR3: CASSRNLGTEAFF

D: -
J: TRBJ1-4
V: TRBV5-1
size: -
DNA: TGCGCCAGCAGCTGGGACGGGGCAACTAATGAAAAACTGTTTTTT
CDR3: CASSWDGATNEKLFF

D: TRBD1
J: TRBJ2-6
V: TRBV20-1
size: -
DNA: TGCAGTACAGGGGAGTCTGGGGCCAACATCCTGACTTTC
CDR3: CSTGESGANILTF

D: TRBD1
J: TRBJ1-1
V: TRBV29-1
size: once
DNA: TGCAGCGCTACTGCGGACAGGGCAAAATCTGAAGCTTTCTTT
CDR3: CSATADRAKSEAFF

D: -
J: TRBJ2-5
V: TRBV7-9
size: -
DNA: TGTGCCAGCAGCTTAGTAGGTTCGGGTCAAGAGACCCAGTACTTC
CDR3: CASSLVGSGQETQYF

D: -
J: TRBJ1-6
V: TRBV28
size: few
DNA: TGTGCCAGCAGTTTATTCCGCTCCTATAATTCACCCCTCCACTTT
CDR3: CASSLFRSYNSPLHF

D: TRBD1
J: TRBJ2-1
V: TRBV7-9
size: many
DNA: TGTGCCAGCAGCACTTCGGACAGGGTTGTTTACAATGAGCAGTTCTTC
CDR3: CASSTSDRVVYNEQFF

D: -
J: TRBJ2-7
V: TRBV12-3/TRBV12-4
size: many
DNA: TGTGCCAGCAGTTTCGGGCGGGGCTCCGAGCAGTACTTC
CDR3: CASSFGRGSEQYF

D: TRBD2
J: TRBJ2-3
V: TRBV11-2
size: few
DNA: TGTGCCAGCAGCCCAGGCCCGGAGCGGGAGGGCCCAGATACGCAGTATTTT
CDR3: CASSPGPEREGPDTQYF